This T cell receptor (beta chain) was profiled in a study of CD8 T cells in ankylosing spondylitis. Broader study findings: Relatively rare in peripheral blood, disease-linked clones were also CD8+. The study identified a TCR beta motif of roughly eight highly homologous variants that appeared characteristic of ankylosing spondylitis blood. Clones tied to disease were said to be significantly enriched in matched ankylosing spondylitis synovial fluid.

V lost 6 bases to trimming and J lost 6 bases; unmatched junction nucleotides: 8. The CDR3 covers 14 residues. Germline V lookup: CDR1 MNHEY, CDR2 SVGEGT. This clonotype was picked up many times. Its antigen is unknown. Quantitative molecular-barcoded 5'-RACE generated the TCR beta libraries. MiXCR was run by TCRdb on the 5' RACE reads, yielding one entry per CDR3 protein. Among some 140,000 distinct CDR3 sequences listed, 7% to 8% were seen once. Input material: blood, either unsorted or a sorted T cell fraction (not recorded which). The V and J genes are TRBV6-2 or TRBV6-3 and TRBJ1-5; 7 bases map to TRBD1. This TCR was recovered from a female donor with ankylosing spondylitis or in good health (not recorded which). CDR3 region: CASRPRQGGQPQHF. As DNA, the CDR3 is TGTGCCAGCAGGCCCCGACAGGGCGGTCAGCCCCAGCATTTT.